The present entry profiles one T cell receptor beta chain with its context. This record comes from a study of blood T cell repertoires in COVID-19. Looking at the study overall: Sites in the United States, Italy and Spain provided acute and convalescent COVID-19 samples. T cells, B-cell-depleted T cells, or PBMCs provided the cDNA or gDNA that served as material.

Original data processing: Cell counts per sample came from amplifying reference gene primers. Sequenced by immunoSEQ multiplex PCR; TCRdb stores in-frame clones only, minus some. V and J calls plus clone size are reproduced from that table; the DNA served to infer D and trimming. Of 30,000 to 40,000 clones in the sample, about four fifths were seen once. Germline CDR1 is SEHNR and CDR2 is FQNEAQ (reference sequence). The V and J ends lost 2 bases and 4 bases respectively, with 11 bases between them. CDR3 size: 14 residues. The clonotype was recovered from a man in his forties or fifties with acute or convalescent COVID-19. The sequenced sample was peripheral blood. The genes are TRBV7-9 and TRBJ2-5; D possibly corresponds to TRBD2 (5 bases). The CDR3 sequence is CASSLIVGRETQYF. CDR3 DNA sequence: TGTGCCAGCAGCTTAATCGTAGGGAGAGAGACCCAGTACTTC.